The rows below give T cell receptor beta chains drawn from one sample of a study of T-cell memory formation after mild COVID-19. A single record per CDR3 protein comes from TCRdb applying MiXCR to the 5' RACE reads. This repertoire shows about 190,000 distinct CDR3 sequences, approximately 20% found once; its top ten account for roughly 2.6%. What was sequenced was PBMCs or a T cell subset sorted from them (not recorded which). Receptor source: an adult woman who had mild COVID-19 (a few samples of this study predate the infection). Cell type and time point are not known. Both conserved end residues are part of each CDR3. D genes are given only for firm matches. A clone size is listed for some rows: how often the clone was seen (once, few, many), or a class if it is expanded.

j_call clone_size v_call d_call cdr3_aa cdr3_nt
TRBJ1-5 few TRBV20-1 TRBD1 CSAPSTGGVQGNQPQHF TGCAGTGCCCCATCGACAGGGGGCGTTCAGGGCAATCAGCCCCAGCATTTT
TRBJ2-1 few TRBV7-3 TRBD2 CASSFNGLAGDEQFF TGTGCCAGCAGCTTTAATGGACTAGCGGGAGACGAGCAGTTCTTC
TRBJ2-3 NA TRBV18 NA CASSPRDTGADTQYF TGTGCCAGCTCACCGCGGGACACCGGCGCAGATACGCAGTATTTT
TRBJ2-3 NA TRBV7-3 TRBD2 CASSFLPSGSSLGTDTQYF TGTGCCAGCAGCTTTCTTCCCAGCGGGAGCTCTCTGGGCACAGATACGCAGTATTTT
TRBJ1-4 NA TRBV11-3 NA CASSRGGRRLFF TGTGCCAGCAGCCGCGGGGGACGGCGACTGTTTTTT
TRBJ1-1 few TRBV6-5 NA CASSYSYNSVEAFF TGTGCCAGCAGTTACTCGTATAACAGCGTTGAAGCTTTCTTT
TRBJ2-3 few TRBV7-2 TRBD2 CASSLRTSGGFPPDTQYF TGTGCCAGCAGCCTCCGGACTAGCGGGGGGTTCCCACCAGATACGCAGTATTTT
TRBJ2-7 NA TRBV20-1 TRBD2 CSASRTSGSYEQYF TGCAGTGCTAGCCGGACTAGCGGTTCCTACGAGCAGTACTTC
TRBJ2-1 few TRBV9 NA CASALEPYSYNEQFF TGTGCCAGCGCTCTAGAGCCCTACTCATACAATGAGCAGTTCTTC
TRBJ1-6 few TRBV2 NA CASSDRVRNSPLHF TGTGCCAGCAGTGACAGGGTTAGAAATTCACCCCTCCACTTT
TRBJ1-2 NA TRBV2 NA CASRSNDAGGYTF TGTGCCAGCCGAAGCAACGACGCAGGCGGCTACACCTTC
TRBJ1-3 few TRBV20-1 NA CSAVNRVENTIYF TGCAGTGCAGTTAACAGGGTTGAAAACACCATATATTTT
TRBJ1-1 NA TRBV20-1 NA CSASNRAAYTEAFF TGCAGTGCTAGTAATAGGGCGGCCTACACTGAAGCTTTCTTT
TRBJ2-1 few TRBV24-1 NA CATSDPDYAGDEQFF TGTGCCACCAGTGACCCCGATTATGCCGGCGATGAGCAGTTCTTC
TRBJ2-7 few TRBV12-3/TRBV12-4 NA CASSLGNPTNEQYF TGTGCCAGCAGTCTAGGAAATCCCACCAACGAGCAGTACTTC
TRBJ2-7 NA TRBV18 TRBD1 CASSPRTGPYEQYF TGTGCCAGCTCACCTCGGACAGGGCCCTACGAGCAGTACTTC
TRBJ2-2 NA TRBV24-1 NA CATSDFLATNTGELFF TGTGCCACCAGTGATTTTCTAGCGACGAACACCGGGGAGCTGTTTTTT
TRBJ2-3 few TRBV28 NA CASSLRVSTDTQYF TGTGCCAGCAGTTTAAGGGTCAGCACAGATACGCAGTATTTT
TRBJ2-1 few TRBV25-1 NA CASSESMADNEQFF TGTGCCAGCAGTGAGTCGATGGCGGACAATGAGCAGTTCTTC
TRBJ2-3 NA TRBV18 NA CASFLTAGTDTQYF TGTGCCAGCTTCTTGACCGCAGGCACAGATACGCAGTATTTT
TRBJ1-3 NA TRBV10-3 NA CAISRQVSGNTIYF TGTGCCATCAGCAGACAGGTCTCTGGAAACACCATATATTTT
TRBJ2-2 NA TRBV12-3/TRBV12-4 NA CASRDSVGELFF TGTGCCAGCAGAGATAGCGTCGGGGAGCTGTTTTTT
TRBJ2-1 NA TRBV4-1 TRBD2 CASSQDPSGGYYNEQFF TGCGCCAGCAGCCAAGATCCTAGCGGGGGCTACTACAATGAGCAGTTCTTC
TRBJ1-2 few TRBV24-1 TRBD1 CATSDGGQGYGYTF TGTGCCACCAGTGATGGGGGACAGGGATACGGCTACACCTTC
TRBJ2-3 few TRBV5-5 NA CASSLERRDTQYF TGTGCCAGCAGCTTGGAGAGGAGAGATACGCAGTATTTT
TRBJ2-4 few TRBV20-1 TRBD2 CSAISGTSVVSKNIQYF TGCAGTGCTATTTCCGGGACTAGCGTGGTATCCAAAAACATTCAGTACTTC
TRBJ2-1 NA TRBV5-5 TRBD2 CASGGLAGGISYNEQFF TGTGCCAGCGGGGGACTAGCGGGAGGCATCTCCTACAATGAGCAGTTCTTC
TRBJ2-1 NA TRBV11-2 NA CASSPHADEQFF TGTGCCAGCAGCCCACACGCGGATGAGCAGTTCTTC
TRBJ2-3 few TRBV20-1 NA CSADSPGGITDTQYF TGCAGTGCTGACTCCCCAGGGGGGATCACAGATACGCAGTATTTT
TRBJ1-1 NA TRBV30 TRBD1 CAWSTGGYTEAFF TGTGCCTGGAGTACAGGGGGCTACACTGAAGCTTTCTTT
TRBJ1-3 few TRBV7-9 TRBD1 CASSLALRNRGRAGNTIYF TGTGCCAGCAGCTTAGCGCTACGGAACAGGGGACGAGCTGGAAACACCATATATTTT
TRBJ2-3 many TRBV7-2 NA CASSLAPASTDTQYF TGTGCCAGCAGCTTAGCCCCCGCTAGTACCGATACGCAGTATTTT
TRBJ1-1 NA TRBV6-5 NA CASSYARVNTEAFF TGTGCCAGCAGTTACGCCAGGGTGAACACTGAAGCTTTCTTT
TRBJ2-1 few TRBV7-3 NA CASSQRRAQGLNEQFF TGTGCCAGCAGCCAACGGAGGGCTCAGGGCCTTAATGAGCAGTTCTTC
TRBJ1-6 many TRBV6-6 NA CASMRFGEASPLHF TGTGCCAGCATGAGATTCGGGGAAGCCTCACCCCTCCACTTT
TRBJ2-7 few TRBV18 TRBD2 CASSLREGYEQYF TGTGCCAGCTCGTTGAGGGAGGGCTACGAGCAGTACTTC
TRBJ2-1 NA TRBV5-1 TRBD2 CASSLPGGRISSYNEQFF TGCGCCAGCAGCCTGCCGGGCGGGAGGATCAGCTCCTACAATGAGCAGTTCTTC
TRBJ2-2 few TRBV5-1 NA CASSGAGVPVRNTGELFF TGCGCCAGCAGCGGAGCCGGGGTCCCCGTTAGAAACACCGGGGAGCTGTTTTTT
TRBJ2-3 NA TRBV5-4 NA CASSLPGLVGTQYF TGTGCCAGCAGCCTCCCCGGGTTGGTAGGGACGCAGTATTTT
TRBJ2-5 NA TRBV7-2 NA CASSLVPGTQYF TGTGCCAGCAGCTTAGTACCTGGGACCCAGTACTTC
TRBJ1-2 many TRBV4-1 NA CASSQQGGYGYTF TGCGCCAGCAGCCAACAAGGGGGCTATGGCTACACCTTC
TRBJ1-1 NA TRBV7-8 NA CASSLTGGYAEAFF TGTGCCAGCAGCTTAACAGGAGGGTATGCTGAAGCTTTCTTT
TRBJ2-3 many TRBV7-2 NA CASSYQGPLASGYF TGTGCCAGCAGCTATCAGGGCCCCCTCGCCAGTGGGTATTTT
TRBJ1-2 NA TRBV7-3 NA CASSPGGTTNYGYTF TGTGCCAGCAGCCCCGGCGGGACAACTAACTATGGCTACACCTTC
TRBJ1-3 few TRBV5-1 NA CASSYQTGTGNTIYF TGCGCCAGCAGCTACCAAACAGGGACTGGAAACACCATATATTTT
TRBJ2-1 few TRBV3-1 NA CASSANRARNEQFF TGTGCCAGCAGCGCAAACAGGGCTCGAAATGAGCAGTTCTTC
TRBJ1-2 many TRBV25-1 NA CASSEWKGSYGYTF TGTGCCAGCAGTGAATGGAAGGGATCCTATGGCTACACCTTC
TRBJ2-1 few TRBV28 TRBD1 CASSEPAGTGVGEQFF TGTGCCAGCAGTGAGCCGGCCGGGACAGGGGTTGGTGAGCAGTTCTTC
TRBJ1-1 NA TRBV5-8 NA CASSLGATMNTEAFF TGTGCCAGCAGCTTGGGGGCCACCATGAACACTGAAGCTTTCTTT
TRBJ2-1 NA TRBV19 NA CASSMWSETDNEQFF TGTGCCAGTAGTATGTGGTCTGAGACGGACAATGAGCAGTTCTTC
TRBJ2-7 many TRBV27 NA CASSRSRSGTPYEQYF TGTGCCAGCAGCCGCTCGCGTTCCGGGACACCCTACGAGCAGTACTTC
TRBJ2-1 NA TRBV4-3 NA CASSQRHSAINEQFF TGCGCCAGCAGCCAGAGGCATAGTGCGATCAATGAGCAGTTCTTC
TRBJ1-1 many TRBV10-3 NA CAISENGANTEAFF TGTGCCATCAGTGAGAATGGGGCGAACACTGAAGCTTTCTTT
TRBJ2-2 many TRBV15 NA CATTWAPNTGELFF TGTGCCACCACGTGGGCTCCGAACACCGGGGAGCTGTTTTTT
TRBJ2-1 NA TRBV9 TRBD2 CASSFSLRGTYNEQFF TGTGCCAGCAGCTTCTCACTGCGGGGGACCTACAATGAGCAGTTCTTC